Listed below are T cell receptor beta chains from one sample, sequenced in a study of cytomegalovirus exposure and HLA in healthy donors. The method was immunoSEQ multiplex PCR; TCRdb's version includes in-frame clones alone and lacks a portion of them. The sample holds around 130,000 clones, more than 60% seen once. Sequencing was done on a sample of PBMCs. These TCRs come from a woman aged 40 to 55 in good health and CMV-seropositive. The CDR3 runs from the conserved cysteine through the conserved F or W. A D gene is named only where the DNA matches it firmly. Clone size is given for some rows only: seen once, a few or many times, or a class if the clone is expanded.

clone size	D gene	CDR3 length	V gene	J gene	CDR3 DNA	CDR3 protein
few	.	16	TRBV5-8	TRBJ1-5	TGTGCCAGCAGCCGGCGGGACGGACCGGATAATCAGCCCCAGCATTTT	CASSRRDGPDNQPQHF
.	.	14	TRBV29-1	TRBJ2-3	TGCAGCGTTGAACGAGGAGAAGGCACAGATACGCAGTATTTT	CSVERGEGTDTQYF
.	.	13	TRBV28	TRBJ2-7	TGTGCCAGCGGGTCTAGCGCCCCCTACGAGCAGTACTTC	CASGSSAPYEQYF
.	.	13	TRBV28	TRBJ1-5	TGTGCCAGCAGGCTCTATAGCAATCAGCCCCAGCATTTT	CASRLYSNQPQHF
.	.	13	TRBV7-6	TRBJ1-1	TGTGCCAGCAGCTTAGGGTACAGCACTGAAGCTTTCTTT	CASSLGYSTEAFF
.	TRBD2	16	TRBV4-3	TRBJ2-5	TGCGCCAGCAGCCAAGAGAGTTTGCGGGGGGCGGGGACCCAGTACTTC	CASSQESLRGAGTQYF
.	TRBD1	15	TRBV10-2	TRBJ2-3	TGCGCCAGCACCGGGGACAGGGTAGGACCAGATACGCAGTATTTT	CASTGDRVGPDTQYF
once	.	15	TRBV28	TRBJ1-5	TGTGCCAGCAGTGTCCAGCGACAGGTCAATCAGCCCCAGCATTTT	CASSVQRQVNQPQHF
.	TRBD2	16	TRBV30	TRBJ2-1	TGTGCCTGGAGTAAAGGACTAGCGGCAACCTACAATGAGCAGTTCTTC	CAWSKGLAATYNEQFF
once	.	15	TRBV5-1	TRBJ1-6	TGCGCCAGCAGCTTGGAGGCAGCTAGCGGTTCACCCCTCCACTTT	CASSLEAASGSPLHF
.	.	14	TRBV5-1	TRBJ2-1	TGCGCCAGCAACGCCGGGATGACCTACAATGAGCAGTTCTTC	CASNAGMTYNEQFF
.	.	14	TRBV7-7	TRBJ2-7	TGTGCCAGCAGCTTAGGGGGTAGCGCCTACGAGCAGTACTTC	CASSLGGSAYEQYF
.	.	16	TRBV21-1	TRBJ2-5	TGTGCCAGCAGCAAACCCCAGCGGGAGTACCAAGAGACCCAGTACTTC	CASSKPQREYQETQYF
.	.	14	TRBV28	TRBJ2-7	TGTGCCAGCAGTTTTCCGACAGGCCCCTACGAGCAGTACTTC	CASSFPTGPYEQYF
.	TRBD2	20	TRBV4-2	TRBJ2-1	TGTGCCAGCAGCTATTGGACTAGCGGGAGCATTAGGGCCGACTACAATGAGCAGTTCTTC	CASSYWTSGSIRADYNEQFF
.	.	14	TRBV10-3	TRBJ1-3	TGTGCCATCAAAGCGGCCGCAGGTGGAAACACCATATATTTT	CAIKAAAGGNTIYF
.	TRBD2	13	TRBV28	TRBJ2-7	TGTGCCAGCAGTTCCCCGGGGGGGCTCGAGCAGTACTTC	CASSSPGGLEQYF
.	.	14	TRBV7-2	TRBJ1-2	TGTGCCAGCAGCTTAGTACAGGCTAACTATGGCTACACCTTC	CASSLVQANYGYTF
.	TRBD1	16	TRBV11-2	TRBJ1-1	TGTGCCAGCAACAAATATAGGACAGGGGGCAAGACTGAAGCTTTCTTT	CASNKYRTGGKTEAFF
.	.	16	TRBV6-5	TRBJ2-6	TGTGCCAGCAGTTACTCGAGGGTCTCTGGGGCCAACGTCCTGACTTTC	CASSYSRVSGANVLTF
.	.	17	TRBV28	TRBJ2-2	TGTGCCAGCAGTTCCCTCGGCAGACTTGGGAACACCGGGGAGCTGTTTTTT	CASSSLGRLGNTGELFF
.	TRBD1	14	TRBV6-1	TRBJ1-4	TGTGCCAGCAGTGGTTTAAACAGGGGTGAAAAACTGTTTTTT	CASSGLNRGEKLFF
.	.	16	TRBV28	TRBJ2-7	TGTGCCAGCAGTTCGCCCCCTCTGAGCCTTCCTTACGAGCAGTACTTC	CASSSPPLSLPYEQYF
.	.	14	TRBV6-5	TRBJ1-4	TGTGCCAGCAGTTACGACGGGACTAATGAAAAACTGTTTTTT	CASSYDGTNEKLFF
.	TRBD1	17	TRBV7-8	TRBJ2-5	TGTGCCAGCAGCTTTACGCAGGGGGCTCCCGTTCAAGAGACCCAGTACTTC	CASSFTQGAPVQETQYF
.	TRBD1	14	TRBV12-5	TRBJ1-2	TGTGCTAGTGGTTTTCCGGGACAGGTCTCGGGCTACACCTTC	CASGFPGQVSGYTF
.	TRBD1	16	TRBV18	TRBJ2-7	TGTGCCAGCTCACCATCAGGGGGCCGATCGGAATACGAGCAGTACTTC	CASSPSGGRSEYEQYF
.	TRBD1	15	TRBV19	TRBJ1-6	TGTGCCAGTAGTACCGGGGACAGCAGTAATTCACCCCTCCACTTT	CASSTGDSSNSPLHF
.	.	15	TRBV19	TRBJ2-7	TGTGCCAGTAGTATGGGCTATTGGCACTCCTACGAGCAGTACTTC	CASSMGYWHSYEQYF
.	.	15	TRBV7-3	TRBJ1-3	TGTGCCAGCAGCTTGAGTGACGGAGGAGGGAACACCATATATTTT	CASSLSDGGGNTIYF
.	.	12	TRBV18	TRBJ2-5	TGTGCCAGCTCAGAGGCGCTCCGAACCCAGTACTTC	CASSEALRTQYF
.	TRBD1	18	TRBV5-8	TRBJ1-4	TGTGCCAGCAGCTTGAGTAGAACCCCAGGGGGACATAATGAAAAACTGTTTTTT	CASSLSRTPGGHNEKLFF
few	TRBD1	16	TRBV28	TRBJ2-3	TGTGCCAGCAGTCCCCGACAGGGGATGACCACAGATACGCAGTATTTT	CASSPRQGMTTDTQYF
.	.	15	TRBV5-1	TRBJ2-1	TGCGCCAGCAGCTTGGGCCTAGTGGGTTTGGTCGGGCAGTTCTTC	CASSLGLVGLVGQFF
once	TRBD1	15	TRBV4-1	TRBJ2-5	TGCGCCAGCAGCCCGTCCTCGACAGGGCGGGAGACCCAGTACTTC	CASSPSSTGRETQYF
.	TRBD2	16	TRBV30	TRBJ2-3	TGTGCCTGGAGTGTACAAAGGACTAGTTCCACAGATACGCAGTATTTT	CAWSVQRTSSTDTQYF
.	.	12	TRBV5-1	TRBJ2-1	TGCGCCAGCAGCTCACAGGGCAATGAGCAGTTCTTC	CASSSQGNEQFF
.	TRBD1	12	TRBV11-2	TRBJ1-2	TGTGCCAGCAGCTTAGATGGGACAGGGGTCGACTTC	CASSLDGTGVDF
once	.	13	TRBV7-2	TRBJ1-2	TGTGCCAGCAGCTCGGGGTCCTCGGGAGGCTACACCTTC	CASSSGSSGGYTF
.	.	14	TRBV28	TRBJ1-5	TGTGCCAGCAGTCCTGCCCGGGGAGTGCAGCCCCAGCATTTT	CASSPARGVQPQHF
.	.	15	TRBV30	TRBJ2-7	TGTGCCTGGAGTGTAGCCGGGACAAAGTCCTACGAGCAGTACTTC	CAWSVAGTKSYEQYF
.	TRBD1	15	TRBV5-6	TRBJ1-1	TGTGCCAGCAGCGGGGAGACAGGGTCTACGACTGAAGCTTTCTTT	CASSGETGSTTEAFF
.	.	16	TRBV29-1	TRBJ2-3	TGCAGCGTAGTAAGCGCTTCCGGGACTAGCACAGATACGCAGTATTTT	CSVVSASGTSTDTQYF
.	TRBD1	12	TRBV29-1	TRBJ2-5	TGCAGCATAAACAGGGGGCGGGAGACCCAGTACTTC	CSINRGRETQYF
.	TRBD1	14	TRBV15	TRBJ2-5	TGTGCCACCAGCAGAGAAACAGGGGAAGAGACCCAGTACTTC	CATSRETGEETQYF
.	TRBD1	15	TRBV28	TRBJ1-3	TGTGCCAGCATTCCAACACAGGGGTCAGGAAACACCATATATTTT	CASIPTQGSGNTIYF
few	TRBD2	20	TRBV6-1	TRBJ2-5	TGTGCCAGCAGTGAATCCCCCTTTTTCGCGGGAGGGGGCAAGTGGGAGACCCAGTACTTC	CASSESPFFAGGGKWETQYF
.	TRBD1	13	TRBV30	TRBJ1-3	TGTGCCTGGGAAAGGGGGCTCGGAAACACCATATATTTT	CAWERGLGNTIYF
.	.	13	TRBV5-4	TRBJ2-7	TGTGCCAGCAGCCCGGGTGCGGAACTGGCACAGTACTTC	CASSPGAELAQYF
once	.	15	TRBV5-5	TRBJ1-1	TGTGCCAGCAGCTTGGCTCAAGGGGCGAGAGCTGAAGCTTTCTTT	CASSLAQGARAEAFF
.	.	14	TRBV7-9	TRBJ2-5	TGTGCCAGCAGCCGGAACAGCGGAGGGGAGACCCAGTACTTC	CASSRNSGGETQYF
.	.	14	TRBV19	TRBJ2-7	TGTGCCAGTAGTGCGGGACAGAACTCCTACGAGCAGTACTTC	CASSAGQNSYEQYF
.	.	14	TRBV5-1	TRBJ2-5	TGCGCCAGCAGCTTGGTCTCGGGGCAAGAGACCCAGTACTTC	CASSLVSGQETQYF
.	TRBD2	15	TRBV9	TRBJ2-5	TGTGCCAGCAGCGCCGGGACTAAGAGCCAAGAGACCCAGTACTTC	CASSAGTKSQETQYF